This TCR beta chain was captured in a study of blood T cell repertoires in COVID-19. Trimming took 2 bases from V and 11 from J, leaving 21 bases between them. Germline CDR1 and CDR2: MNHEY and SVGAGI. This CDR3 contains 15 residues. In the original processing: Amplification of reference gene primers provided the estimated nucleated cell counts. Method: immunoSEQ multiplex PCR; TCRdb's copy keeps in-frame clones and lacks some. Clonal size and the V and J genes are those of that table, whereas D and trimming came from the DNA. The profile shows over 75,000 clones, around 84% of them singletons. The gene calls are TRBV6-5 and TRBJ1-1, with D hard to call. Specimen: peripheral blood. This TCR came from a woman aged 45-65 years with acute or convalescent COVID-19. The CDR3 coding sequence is TGTGCCAGCAGTTACGGGAGAGGGTCCTCCCTGGTGGCTTTCTTT. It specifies CASSYGRGSSLVAFF.